Here is one TCR beta chain with its context. This sample was taken from a study of blood T cell repertoires in COVID-19. The method was immunoSEQ multiplex PCR; TCRdb's version includes in-frame clones alone and lacks a portion of them. The data contain around 70,000 clones, about nine tenths of them seen just once; the ten biggest clones take up approximately 2.4%. Germline V CDR1 and CDR2: SNHLY, FYNNEI. Trimming stripped 8 bases from V and 3 bases from J, with 11 bases between. The CDR3 sequence is 12 residues long. This sequence originates from a man between 50 and 59 years old with COVID-19, enrolled during active disease. This chain links TRBV2 with TRBJ2-7; possible D gene TRBD1, 5 bases. The material sequenced was peripheral blood. CDR3 sequence reads: CASAGSNYEQYF. For the CDR3, the DNA is TGTGCCAGCGCAGGGTCAAACTACGAGCAGTACTTC.